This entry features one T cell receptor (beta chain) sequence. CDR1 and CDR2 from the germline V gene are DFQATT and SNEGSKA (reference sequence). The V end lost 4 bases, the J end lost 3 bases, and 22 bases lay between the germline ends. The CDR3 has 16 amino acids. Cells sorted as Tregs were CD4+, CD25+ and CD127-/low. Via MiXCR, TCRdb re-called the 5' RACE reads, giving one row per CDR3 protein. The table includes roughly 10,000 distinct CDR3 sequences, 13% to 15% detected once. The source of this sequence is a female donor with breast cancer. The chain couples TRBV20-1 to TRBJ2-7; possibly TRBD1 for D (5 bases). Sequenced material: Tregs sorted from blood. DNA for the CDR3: TGCAGTGCTACCGGGTCCTTCGGCAGGGATAACTACGAGCAGTACTTC. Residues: CSATGSFGRDNYEQYF.